The table lists the clone carrying this T cell receptor (beta chain) with a few counts. This sample includes further DNA sequences coding for the same CDR3. The data were obtained in a study of beta chain features in type 1 diabetes. Expressed TCRB transcripts got sequenced, as all isolated RNA was reverse transcribed. Sequenced naive, central memory and regulatory T cell samples produced an average of around 3.9 million reads. The method was immunoSEQ multiplex PCR; TCRdb's version includes in-frame clones alone and lacks a portion of them. The sample comprises roughly 380,000 clones, 15% to 20% of which are singletons, and 0.044% rests with the top ten. This CDR3 is built from 11 residues. The V gene's germline CDR1 is MDHEN and CDR2 SYDVKM. Trimming removed 6 bases at V and 2 bases at J, with 4 bases between.

This sequence was found in a woman aged 18-30 years in good health. The sample taken for sequencing was naive CD4+ T cells from blood. The V and J genes are TRBV28 and TRBJ2-5; no clear D gene. The CDR3 is CASSLQETQYF. The CDR3 DNA follows: TGTGCCAGCAGCCTACAAGAGACCCAGTACTTC.